The 12 T cell receptor beta chains below all came from one sample that was sequenced in a study of response to subunit inactivated influenza vaccine. TCRdb reprocessed the RT-PCR reads with MiXCR, giving one entry per CDR3 protein. The profile shows roughly 160,000 distinct CDR3 sequences, about 10% of them singletons. The sequences come from CD8+ T cells sorted from PBMCs, collected 23 months after vaccination. The receptors here all came from a man between 50 and 69 years old who received an inactivated influenza vaccine.

Ten or more counts support this clonotype. The V call is TRBV29-1, the J call TRBJ2-2; 7 bases match TRBD1. J gave up 5 bases and V 7 bases, and 4 bases lay outside the gene matches. This CDR3 is 12 amino acids long. In germline, CDR1 is SQVTM, CDR2 ANQGSEA. CDR3 in amino acids: CSARTGTGELFF. The CDR3 DNA is TGCAGCGCACGGACAGGAACCGGGGAGCTGTTTTTT.

The chain carries TRBV27 and TRBJ2-2; perhaps TRBD1 as D (5 bases). This CDR3 has 14 amino acids. Germline V CDR1 and CDR2: MNHEY, SMNVEV (reference sequence). The V gene lost 1 base and the J gene lost 2 bases, with 5 bases spanning the gap. CDR3 loop: CASSLWTNTGELFF. The CDR3 nucleotides read TGTGCCAGCAGTTTATGGACAAACACCGGGGAGCTGTTTTTT.

The table lists this clonotype with a few counts. At one end the junction does not follow the germline gene, possibly because of a read error. The chain uses TRBV3-1 and TRBJ2-5; no clear D gene. Germline V gene data show CDR1 as LGHDT and CDR2 as YNNKEL (reference sequence). This CDR3 comprises 11 residues. The DNA for the CDR3 is TGTGCCAGCAGCCAAGGACTCCCGGTGAACTTC. Translated, it gives CASSQGLPVNF.

This rearrangement joins TRBV28 to TRBJ2-1, with TRBD1 identical over 8 bases. V gave up 8 bases and J gave up 9 bases; unmatched junction bases: 18. CDR1 is MDHEN and CDR2 is SYDVKM in the germline V gene. The CDR3 totals 16 residues. The CDR3: CASGIGDRPLGSEQFF. For the CDR3, the DNA is TGTGCCAGCGGGATCGGGGACAGGCCCTTAGGAAGTGAGCAGTTCTTC.

The chain uses TRBV9 and TRBJ2-7, with unresolved D. Germline V gene sequence: CDR1 SGDLS, CDR2 YYNGEE. The CDR3 length is 14 residues. Trimming left V 4 bases short and J 2 bases short, with 13 bases between. The CDR3 nucleotides read TGTGCCAGCAGCCCCGCTCAGGAGACCTACGAGCAGTACTTC. This codes for CASSPAQETYEQYF.

The chain combines TRBV9 with TRBJ2-7; TRBD2 matches at 7 bases. V was pared by 4 bases and J by 8 bases, with 15 bases of the junction left unmatched. CDR3 size: 15 residues. Per the germline V gene, CDR1 is SGDLS and CDR2 is YYNGEE. The CDR3 loop is CASSPRAGEFVKQYF. The CDR3 DNA reads TGTGCCAGCAGCCCAAGGGCGGGAGAATTTGTCAAGCAGTACTTC.

This clonotype was counted between two and nine times. V and J are TRBV20-1 and TRBJ1-2, with a tentative D call TRBD1 (5 bases). V dropped 3 bases and J dropped 8 bases, with 19 bases sitting between them. CDR1 is DFQATT and CDR2 is SNEGSKA in the germline V gene (reference sequence). This CDR3 has 14 residues. The CDR3 DNA sequence: TGCAGTGCTAGGGATGGGAGCCAGGGTATCGGCTACACCTTC. It is translated as CSARDGSQGIGYTF.

The chain couples TRBV4-1 to TRBJ1-2; 8 nucleotides agree with TRBD1. CDR1 and CDR2 (germline): MGHRA, YSYEKL. This CDR3 region has 13 residues. The J segment lost 5 bases and the V segment lost 3 bases, leaving 2 bases of the junction unmatched. This CDR3 reads CASSQRTGYGYTF. The DNA of the CDR3 is TGCGCCAGCAGCCAGCGGACAGGGTATGGCTACACCTTC.

The chain is built from TRBV9 and TRBJ2-7; the match to TRBD1 covers 11 bases. CDR1 and CDR2 from the germline V gene are SGDLS and YYNGEE. V was clipped by 4 bases and J by 3 bases; unmatched bases: 6. This CDR3 comprises 15 residues. CDR3 sequence (DNA): TGTGCCAGCAGCCCACTAGGGACAGGGGGCTACGAGCAGTACTTC. Its protein is CASSPLGTGGYEQYF.

This clonotype was seen a few times. The CDR3 region has the DNA TGTGCCAGCAGTTTTGGGACTAGCGGGAGAGTGATGCCGGGGGTGAAAGAGACCCAGTACTTC. It codes for CASSFGTSGRVMPGVKETQYF. This chain links TRBV12-3 or TRBV12-4 with TRBJ2-5; TRBD2 matches at 14 bases. The CDR3 has 21 residues. V was clipped by 3 bases and J by 3 bases; unmatched bases: 18.

This clonotype was recorded a few times. This chain joins TRBV27 and TRBJ2-3; D remains ambiguous. In germline, CDR1 is MNHEY, CDR2 SMNVEV (reference sequence). The CDR3 extends over 14 amino acids. Trimming took off 0 bases at V and 3 bases at J, with 7 bases between the two ends. The chain's CDR3 is CASSLSSLTDTQYF. Written as DNA, the CDR3 is TGTGCCAGCAGTTTATCTTCTCTTACAGATACGCAGTATTTT.

This clonotype was detected only a few times. This sequence joins TRBV7-6 and TRBJ2-7; the D call may be TRBD1 or TRBD2 (5 bases each). Trimming left V 3 bases short and J 2 bases short, with 17 bases between. This CDR3 contains 16 residues. Per germline, CDR1 SGHVS and CDR2 FNYEAQ. This chain's CDR3 is CASSFGPSRGAYEQYF. The CDR3 region has the DNA TGTGCCAGCAGCTTCGGCCCCTCGAGAGGGGCCTACGAGCAGTACTTC.